Shown below are 17 T cell receptor beta chains from a single sample sequenced in a study of blood T cell repertoires in COVID-19. The data were produced by immunoSEQ multiplex PCR, yet TCRdb's version contains in-frame clones alone and is incomplete. Of 250,000 to 350,000 clones in the sample, around 87% are singletons; the top ten hold approximately 8%. Material: peripheral blood. These receptors originate from a woman aged 45-65 years who had recovered from COVID-19.

This sequence joins TRBV6-6 and TRBJ2-2; D is possibly TRBD1 (6 bases). The V end was cut by 8 bases, the J end by 8 bases, with 12 bases between. This CDR3 has 12 amino acids. Germline V CDR1 and CDR2: MNHNY, SVGAGI (reference sequence). The CDR3 spells CASATGMGELFF. CDR3 nucleotides: TGTGCCAGCGCTACAGGGATGGGGGAGCTGTTTTTT.

This rearrangement joins TRBV4-3 to TRBJ2-7; TRBD1 agrees at 7 bases. Germline lookup yields CDR1 LGHNA and CDR2 YSLEER. V shed 0 bases, J shed 6 bases, and the junction held 2 bases outside the gene matches. The CDR3 has 13 amino acids. The CDR3 DNA is TGCGCCAGCAGCCAAGACGCAGGGGGCGAGCAGTACTTC. This gives the protein CASSQDAGGEQYF.

The rearrangement joins TRBV10-1 to TRBJ1-1; possible D gene TRBD1, 5 bases. Trimming removed 4 bases from V and 1 base from J, with 7 bases in between. Germline V gene sequence: CDR1 WNHNN, CDR2 SYGVQD (reference sequence). The CDR3 length is 13 residues. The CDR3 DNA reads as TGCGCCAGCAGTGCCGACAGGAACACTGAAGCTTTCTTT. Translating gives CASSADRNTEAFF.

The chain is built from TRBV19 and TRBJ1-4; possibly TRBD1 for D (6 bases). The germline V gene encodes CDR1 LNHDA and CDR2 SQIVND (reference sequence). Trimming cost V 5 bases and J 8 bases, with 12 bases left between them. CDR3 length: 13 residues. CDR3: CASSHGQLEKLFF. CDR3 nucleotide sequence: TGTGCCAGTAGTCACGGACAGCTCGAAAAACTGTTTTTT.

The chain combines TRBV18 with TRBJ2-5, with TRBD2 identical over 9 bases. V dropped 2 bases and J dropped 2; count of bases not matched to a gene: 6. The CDR3 contains 16 residues. The V gene's germline CDR1 is KGHSH and CDR2 LQKENI. The CDR3 loop reads CASSPRLAGIQETQYF. DNA of the CDR3: TGTGCCAGCTCACCAAGGCTAGCGGGGATTCAAGAGACCCAGTACTTC.

The chain recombines TRBV19 with TRBJ1-3, with TRBD1 matching over 10 bases. Germline V CDR1 and CDR2: LNHDA, SQIVND (reference sequence). Trimming removed 3 bases from V and 0 bases from J; junction bases left unmatched: 5. The CDR3 covers 17 residues. The CDR3 DNA follows: TGTGCCAGTAGTATTGCCCGGACAGGGGGCTCTGGAAACACCATATATTTT. This translates into CASSIARTGGSGNTIYF.

The chain recombines TRBV6-5 with TRBJ2-7; TRBD1 matches 10 bases. Germline V gene sequence: CDR1 MNHEY, CDR2 SVGAGI. The CDR3 extends over 15 amino acids. The J segment lost 3 bases and the V segment lost 6 bases, leaving 8 bases of the junction unmatched. Written as DNA, the CDR3 is TGTGCCAGCAGGGACGGACAGGGGGGATTCTACGAGCAGTACTTC. Its protein product is CASRDGQGGFYEQYF.

The V gene is TRBV4-1, the J gene TRBJ2-4; no firm D call. CDR1 MGHRA and CDR2 YSYEKL come from the germline V gene. V was pared by 0 bases and J by 3 bases, with 15 bases between. This CDR3 region has 17 residues. CDR3 region: CASSQDSRRLGKNIQYF. CDR3 nucleotide sequence: TGCGCCAGCAGCCAAGATTCGCGGCGTCTCGGCAAAAACATTCAGTACTTC.

V and J are TRBV6-6 and TRBJ2-1; D gene unclear. V lost 5 bases and J 8 bases, leaving 25 bases between the germline ends. The CDR3 has 17 amino acids. The germline V gene encodes CDR1 MNHNY and CDR2 SVGAGI (reference sequence). The CDR3 protein is CASSPTGRYRSTDEQFF. Written as DNA, the CDR3 is TGTGCCAGCAGTCCCACTGGAAGGTACAGAAGTACTGATGAGCAGTTCTTC.

This clone has only one observation. The chain carries TRBV6-1 and TRBJ1-6; 7 nucleotides line up with TRBD1. Germline-derived CDR1 and CDR2 are MNHNS and SASEGT. This CDR3 is 16 amino acids long. Losses at the gene ends were 3 bases for V and 0 bases for J; bases not matched to a gene: 2. CDR3 bases: TGTGCCAGCAGTGACAGGGGGAGCTCCTATAATTCACCCCTCCACTTT. The encoded protein is CASSDRGSSYNSPLHF.

This clone showed up just once. This chain links TRBV3-1 (or the pseudogene TRBV3-2) with TRBJ2-4; 10 bases match TRBD1. CDR3 size: 16 residues. Germline-derived CDR1 and CDR2 are LGHDT and YNNKEL (reference sequence). J lost 2 bases, V lost 4 bases, and 5 bases had no gene match. This CDR3 is CASSPGTGETKNIQYF. The CDR3 nucleotides are TGTGCCAGCAGCCCTGGGACAGGGGAGACCAAAAACATTCAGTACTTC.

This clone was seen a single time. V and J are TRBV4-3 and TRBJ2-1, with 9 positions matching TRBD2. This CDR3 region has 15 residues. V shed 1 base, J shed 9 bases, and the junction held 7 bases outside the gene matches. CDR1 is LGHNA and CDR2 is YSLEER in the germline V gene. The CDR3 nucleotides are TGCGCCAGCAGCCAAGCCGCTAGCGGGAATGGTGAGCAGTTCTTC. This gives the protein CASSQAASGNGEQFF.

The J gene is TRBJ2-7, the V gene TRBV15; 7 bases fit TRBD2. CDR1 is LNHNV and CDR2 is YYDKDF in the germline V gene (reference sequence). The CDR3 extends over 12 amino acids. J gave up 7 bases and V 0 bases, and 0 bases lay outside the gene matches. The CDR3 DNA follows: TGTGCCACCAGCAGAGAGGGAGGGGAGCAGTACTTC. It encodes CATSREGGEQYF.

The J gene is TRBJ2-1, the V gene TRBV20-1, with 7 positions matching TRBD2. The V gene end was trimmed by 3 bases and the J gene end by 4 bases; junction bases not matched to a gene: 6. The CDR3 loop spans 14 amino acids. Germline lookup yields CDR1 DFQATT and CDR2 SNEGSKA (reference sequence). The chain's CDR3 is CSASSRGVYNEQFF. The CDR3 coding sequence is TGCAGTGCTAGTTCACGGGGGGTGTACAATGAGCAGTTCTTC.

The rearrangement joins TRBV30 to TRBJ2-7; TRBD2 is a possible D gene (5 bases). The CDR3 is made up of 11 amino acids. V dropped 2 bases and J dropped 7 bases, with 9 bases sitting between them. CDR1 and CDR2 (germline): GTSNPN, SVGIG (reference sequence). The CDR3 DNA sequence: TGTGCCTGGAGTAGGAGCGGAGAGCAGTACTTC. Encoded protein: CAWSRSGEQYF.

The chain has TRBV7-2 and TRBJ2-1, with 7 positions matching TRBD2. The CDR3 sequence is 19 residues long. The germline CDR1 and CDR2 sequences are SGHTA and FQGNSA. Trimming took 4 bases from V and 4 from J; bases not matched to a gene: 19. CDR3 sequence (DNA): TGTGCCAGCAGCTCCCCGTCCGGGGGTCGGGGGGTATCGTACAATGAGCAGTTCTTC. Amino acids: CASSSPSGGRGVSYNEQFF.

The chain uses TRBV9 and TRBJ1-1; TRBD1 is a possible D gene (5 bases). CDR3 length: 13 amino acids. The V end lost 0 bases, the J end lost 6 bases, and 9 bases lay between the germline ends. CDR1 and CDR2 (germline): SGDLS, YYNGEE. CDR3 nucleotides: TGTGCCAGCAGCGTAGCTGGGGGGTCTGAAGCTTTCTTT. This encodes CASSVAGGSEAFF.